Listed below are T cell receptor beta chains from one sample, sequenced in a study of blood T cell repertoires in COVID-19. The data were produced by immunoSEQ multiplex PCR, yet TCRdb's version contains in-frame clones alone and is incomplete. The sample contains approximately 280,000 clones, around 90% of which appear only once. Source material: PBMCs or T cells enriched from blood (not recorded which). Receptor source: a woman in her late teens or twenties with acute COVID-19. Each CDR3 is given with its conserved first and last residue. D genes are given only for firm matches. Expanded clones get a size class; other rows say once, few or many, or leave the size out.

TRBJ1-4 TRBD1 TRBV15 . TGTGCCACCAGCCCGACAGGGGGGGAAAAACTGTTTTTT CATSPTGGEKLFF
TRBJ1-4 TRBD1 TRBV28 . TGTGCCAGCAGTTTTTTTTGGGAACAGGGGGGAATTGGGGAAAAACTGTTTTTT CASSFFWEQGGIGEKLFF
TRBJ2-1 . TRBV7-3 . TGTGCCAGCAGCTTACAAGCGACCACAGGTCGCTCCTACAATGAGCAGTTCTTC CASSLQATTGRSYNEQFF
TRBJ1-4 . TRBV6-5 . TGTGCCAGCAGTTACTCCCACAGTATTGGCCCCGAAAAACTGTTTTTT CASSYSHSIGPEKLFF
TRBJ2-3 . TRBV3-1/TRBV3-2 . TGTGCCAGCAGCCAAGATATTGGAGACAGCCGCACAGATACGCAGTATTTT CASSQDIGDSRTDTQYF
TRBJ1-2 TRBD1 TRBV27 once TGTGCCAGCAGTTTAAGCCGGCAGGGGGTTGGCTACACCTTC CASSLSRQGVGYTF
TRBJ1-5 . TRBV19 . TGTGCCAGTAGGCAAGACAGAGCAAGCAATCAGCCCCAGCATTTT CASRQDRASNQPQHF
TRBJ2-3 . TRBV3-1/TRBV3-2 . TGTGCCAGCAGCCAAAGCGGGTACACAGATACGCAGTATTTT CASSQSGYTDTQYF
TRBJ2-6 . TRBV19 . TGTGCCAGTAGTATGAATCCAGGTGGTGGGGCCAACGTCCTGACTTTC CASSMNPGGGANVLTF
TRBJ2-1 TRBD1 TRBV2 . TGTGCCAGCAGAGACGACAGGGGTGAGCAGTTCTTC CASRDDRGEQFF
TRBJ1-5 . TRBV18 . TGTGCCAGCTCACAGGACAGTCATAGCAATCAGCCCCAGCATTTT CASSQDSHSNQPQHF
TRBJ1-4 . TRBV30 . TGTGCCTGGACCCCCGGGAGACAAAAACTGTTTTTT CAWTPGRQKLFF
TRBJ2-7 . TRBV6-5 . TGTGCCAGCAGTTACTCTCGACTGGGTGGGTCCTACGAGCAGTACTTC CASSYSRLGGSYEQYF
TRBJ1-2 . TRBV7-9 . TGTGCCAGCAGCGCGGATTTTTTCTACACCTTC CASSADFFYTF
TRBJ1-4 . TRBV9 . TGTGCCAGCAGCCCACGGACACCCCGGTCGGGTGAAAAACTGTTTTTT CASSPRTPRSGEKLFF
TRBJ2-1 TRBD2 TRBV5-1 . TGCGCCAGCAGCTTGACCGGGACTAGCGGGAACAATGAGCAGTTCTTC CASSLTGTSGNNEQFF
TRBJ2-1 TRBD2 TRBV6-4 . TGTGCCAGCAGTGAGGTAGCGGGCACCTACAATGAGCAGTTCTTC CASSEVAGTYNEQFF
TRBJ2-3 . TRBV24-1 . TGTGCCACCAGTGACGGGGGACTCACAGATACGCAGTATTTT CATSDGGLTDTQYF
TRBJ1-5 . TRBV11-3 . TGTGCCAGGGGACTGATTAGCAATCAGCCCCAGCATTTT CARGLISNQPQHF
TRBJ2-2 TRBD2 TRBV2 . TGTGCCAGCAGCAGACTAGCGGGGAACACCGGGGAGCTGTTTTTT CASSRLAGNTGELFF
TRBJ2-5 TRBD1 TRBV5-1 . TGCGCCACCAACCCGACAGGGCGAGAGACCCAGTACTTC CATNPTGRETQYF
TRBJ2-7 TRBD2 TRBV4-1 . TGCGCCAGCAGCAAGGGACTAGCGGGTACCTACGAGCAGTACTTC CASSKGLAGTYEQYF
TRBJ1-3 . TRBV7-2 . TGTGCCAGCAGCTTATGGGCCGCGGGCGCAGGAAACACCATATATTTT CASSLWAAGAGNTIYF
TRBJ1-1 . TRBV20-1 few TGCAGTGGTGCCGGGAACACTGAAGCTTTCTTT CSGAGNTEAFF
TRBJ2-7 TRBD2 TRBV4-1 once TGCGCCAGCAGCCAAGATTCGGGAGGGTACGAGCAGTACTTC CASSQDSGGYEQYF
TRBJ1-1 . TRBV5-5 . TGTGCCAGCAGCTTGGGGGGCGCCGGAGGGGAGGCTTTCTTT CASSLGGAGGEAFF
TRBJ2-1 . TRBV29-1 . TGCAGCGTTGAGGCGCGCCTAGCGTCCAATGAGCAGTTCTTC CSVEARLASNEQFF
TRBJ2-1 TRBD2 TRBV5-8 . TGTGCCAGCAGCTTGGACGGGAGGGGTTCCTACAATGAGCAGTTCTTC CASSLDGRGSYNEQFF
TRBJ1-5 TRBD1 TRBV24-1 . TGTGCCACCAGTGATTTAGGGACAGCGGAGCCCCAGCATTTT CATSDLGTAEPQHF
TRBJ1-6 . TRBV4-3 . TGCGCCAGCAGCCAAGATCCGCGACAGTCCCCCCTCCACTTT CASSQDPRQSPLHF
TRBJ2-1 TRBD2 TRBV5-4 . TGTGCCAGCAGCAACGTCCGGACTAGCGGGCAATACAATGAGCAGTTCTTC CASSNVRTSGQYNEQFF
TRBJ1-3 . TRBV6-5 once TGTGCCAGTATCTTAAGCGGGAGGGAAAACACCATATATTTT CASILSGRENTIYF
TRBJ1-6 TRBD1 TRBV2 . TGTGCCAGCAGTTTAGACAGGGGGAGCGCATTTTCACCCCTCCACTTT CASSLDRGSAFSPLHF
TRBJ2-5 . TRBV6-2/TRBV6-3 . TGTGCCAGCAGTTATGTCGGGACACCTCAAGAGACCCAGTACTTC CASSYVGTPQETQYF
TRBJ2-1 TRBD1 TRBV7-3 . TGTGCCAGCCGGGACAGGGGGGACGGGAATGAGCAGTTCTTC CASRDRGDGNEQFF
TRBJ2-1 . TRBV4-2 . TGTGCCAGCAGCCAACCAACTCCTAGCTACAATGAGCAGTTCTTC CASSQPTPSYNEQFF
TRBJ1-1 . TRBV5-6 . TGTGCCAGCAGCCGTCTCGACAGGACCAACACTGAAGCTTTCTTT CASSRLDRTNTEAFF
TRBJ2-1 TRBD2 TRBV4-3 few TGCGCCAGCAGCCAAGAATTAGCGGGAGGGCCGAGTGAGCAGTTCTTC CASSQELAGGPSEQFF
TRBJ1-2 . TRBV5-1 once TGCGCCAGCACGGGACGGGAGATCGGTGGCTACACCTTC CASTGREIGGYTF
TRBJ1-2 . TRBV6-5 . TGTGCCAGCAGTCCGACAGGTAACTATGGCTACACCTTC CASSPTGNYGYTF
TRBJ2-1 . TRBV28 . TGTGCCAGCTGTACCGGACAACCCTACAATGAGCAGTTCTTC CASCTGQPYNEQFF
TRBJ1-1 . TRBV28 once TGTGCCAGCCACACCATTGGGCTGGTCACTGAAGCTTTCTTT CASHTIGLVTEAFF
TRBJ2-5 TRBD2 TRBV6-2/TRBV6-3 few TGTGCCAGCAGTTACTCCGGGACTAGTAGAGAGACCCAGTACTTC CASSYSGTSRETQYF
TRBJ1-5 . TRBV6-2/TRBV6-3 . TGTGCCAGCAGTTACTCGGACGGGGTGGGTCAGCCCCAGCATTTT CASSYSDGVGQPQHF